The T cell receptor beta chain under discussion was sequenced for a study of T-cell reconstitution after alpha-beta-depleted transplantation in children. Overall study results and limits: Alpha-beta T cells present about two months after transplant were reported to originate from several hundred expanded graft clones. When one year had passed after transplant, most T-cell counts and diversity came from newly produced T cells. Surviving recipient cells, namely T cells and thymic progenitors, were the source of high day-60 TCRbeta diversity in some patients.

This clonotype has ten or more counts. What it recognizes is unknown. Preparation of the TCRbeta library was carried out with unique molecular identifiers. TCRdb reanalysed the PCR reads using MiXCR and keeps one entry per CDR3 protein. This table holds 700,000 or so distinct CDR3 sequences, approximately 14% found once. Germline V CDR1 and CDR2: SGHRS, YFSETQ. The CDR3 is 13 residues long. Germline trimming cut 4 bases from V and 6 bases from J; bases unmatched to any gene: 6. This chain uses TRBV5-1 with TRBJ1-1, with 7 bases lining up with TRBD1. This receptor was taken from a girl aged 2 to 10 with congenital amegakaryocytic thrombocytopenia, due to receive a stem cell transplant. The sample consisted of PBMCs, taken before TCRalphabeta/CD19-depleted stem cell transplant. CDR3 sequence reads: CASSKGARAEAFF. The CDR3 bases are TGCGCCAGCAGCAAGGGGGCGCGGGCTGAAGCTTTCTTT.